The rows below give T cell receptor beta chains drawn from one sample of a study of control samples from healthy donors and cancer patients. Sequenced by immunoSEQ multiplex PCR; TCRdb stores in-frame clones only, minus some. The repertoire consists of 50,000 or so clones, with roughly 86% occurring once and the leading ten covering approximately 3.8%. Sequenced sample: blood. These receptor sequences come from a man in his fifties or sixties in good health. CDR3s include the opening cysteine and the closing phenylalanine or tryptophan.

length: 15
V: TRBV11-3
CDR3: CASSLGGKSSYEQYF

length: 13
V: TRBV7-3
CDR3: CASSLLSTGELFF

length: 14
V: TRBV28
CDR3: CASSLYTTNYGYTF

length: 13
V: TRBV5-4
CDR3: CASSLWTNEKLFF

length: 13
V: TRBV7-3
CDR3: CASSLTGSGEQFF

length: 14
V: TRBV7-2
CDR3: CASSPDWGQETQYF

length: 14
V: TRBV30
CDR3: CAWLGLAGADTQYF

length: 16
V: TRBV5-6
CDR3: CASSFLRRERTGELFF

length: 16
V: TRBV19
CDR3: CASSIMYRQEGEKLFF

length: 14
V: TRBV5-1
CDR3: CASSSSGGNTEAFF

length: 15
V: TRBV27
CDR3: CASSWLGQGANEQYF

length: 16
V: TRBV7-8
CDR3: CASTIRSGSSYNEQFF

length: 14
V: TRBV7-9
CDR3: CASSLVTGGNEQFF

length: 14
V: TRBV9
CDR3: CASSVAGGDTEAFF

length: 15
V: TRBV28
CDR3: CASSLGGGLNTEAFF

length: 15
V: TRBV28
CDR3: CASSLTVGGANEQYF

length: 13
V: TRBV6-5
CDR3: CASPGVRLDTQYF

length: 15
V: TRBV3-1/TRBV3-2
CDR3: CASSRYRDPAYEQYF

length: 17
V: TRBV29-1
CDR3: CSVDSRGQGLMGTEAFF

length: 13
V: TRBV5-1
CDR3: CASSPTEYGELFF

length: 15
V: TRBV9
CDR3: CASSAQGTSNQPQHF

length: 15
V: TRBV4-1
CDR3: CASSQGDRVQETQYF

length: 16
V: TRBV29-1
CDR3: CSARAGTGAINEKLFF

length: 13
V: TRBV2
CDR3: CASRDGALETQYF

length: 15
V: TRBV13
CDR3: CASSSDFGTAYGYTF

length: 14
V: TRBV10-3
CDR3: CAISGGGLGEKLFF

length: 15
V: TRBV9
CDR3: CASSARGDTIYGYTF

length: 15
V: TRBV29-1
CDR3: CSVVGSSANTGELFF

length: 14
V: TRBV5-5
CDR3: CASSSIDKNQPQHF

length: 12
V: TRBV12-3/TRBV12-4
CDR3: CASRDNGGEQFF

length: 16
V: TRBV23-1
CDR3: CASSQSGQPGGEKLFF

length: 16
V: TRBV30
CDR3: CAWSVPRERRGNEQFF

length: 16
V: TRBV5-8
CDR3: CASSWEGGSVSYEQYF

length: 14
V: TRBV21-1
CDR3: CASTPTGGLYEQYF